The next 29 T cell receptor beta chains were all read from a single sample in a study of T cell changes during pregnancy in multiple sclerosis. Produced via immunoSEQ multiplex PCR; TCRdb's table is partial and in-frame only. The sample carries about 51,000 clones, around 93% recorded once. Here the sequenced sample was peripheral blood, taken in the second trimester of pregnancy. The origin of the receptors is a female donor with multiple sclerosis, enrolled in a pregnancy study.

The chain combines TRBV27 with TRBJ1-2; D ambiguous. The CDR3 covers 12 residues. The germline gives CDR1 MNHEY, CDR2 SMNVEV (reference sequence). Deletions cut 5 bases from V and 4 bases from J, with 8 bases between. The CDR3 is CASSPEGYGYTF. The CDR3 bases are TGTGCCAGCAGTCCAGAGGGCTATGGCTACACCTTC.

CDR3: CASSPLAGGINEQFF. CDR3 nucleotides: TGTGCCAGCAGTCCGCTAGCGGGAGGGATCAATGAGCAGTTCTTC. V gene TRBV6-5 combines with J gene TRBJ2-1; 12 bases fit TRBD2. The V segment lost 5 bases and the J segment 6 bases; nucleotides outside the gene matches: 5. The CDR3 runs to 15 residues. Germline V CDR1 and CDR2: MNHEY, SVGAGI.

CDR3 region: CATPSGVNYGYTF. The CDR3 bases are TGTGCCACCCCATCGGGGGTCAACTATGGCTACACCTTC. The genes are TRBV27 and TRBJ1-2; weak D call: TRBD1 (5 bases). V shed 10 bases and J shed 2 bases, with 14 bases lying between them. The CDR3 length is 13 residues. Germline V gives CDR1 MNHEY, CDR2 SMNVEV (reference sequence).

There are a few counts of this clone. This chain links TRBV7-9 with TRBJ2-7; a weak D match, TRBD1 (5 bases). The ends were cut back, 6 bases at V and 0 bases at J, with 9 bases in the middle. Germline assignment: CDR1 SEHNR and CDR2 FQNEAQ (reference sequence). This CDR3 region has 13 residues. The CDR3 reads CASRIQGSYEQYF. CDR3 DNA sequence: TGTGCCAGCAGGATTCAGGGCTCCTACGAGCAGTACTTC.

The chain has TRBV7-2 and TRBJ2-5, with a possible D match to TRBD1 (6 bases). Germline-derived CDR1 and CDR2 are SGHTA and FQGNSA. V was pared by 2 bases and J by 1 base, with 14 bases between. There are 16 residues in the CDR3. The CDR3 loop is CASSLWTEVVQETQYF. CDR3 nucleotide sequence: TGTGCCAGCAGCTTATGGACAGAAGTTGTCCAAGAGACCCAGTACTTC.

The CDR3 reads CASSQTGGAFF. In nucleotides, the CDR3 is TGTGCCAGCAGTCAGACAGGGGGGGCTTTCTTT. The chain couples TRBV6-5 to TRBJ1-1, with TRBD1 matching 9 bases. The germline V gene encodes CDR1 MNHEY and CDR2 SVGAGI. The CDR3 length is 11 residues. After removal of 5 bases from V and 11 bases from J, the junction contained 3 bases not matched to a gene.

This rearrangement joins TRBV4-1 to TRBJ2-6, with D maybe TRBD1 (6 bases). V lost 1 base, J lost 3 bases, and 10 bases lay in between. Germline CDR1 is MGHRA and CDR2 is YSYEKL. This CDR3 has 16 amino acids. CDR3 sequence: CASSQVPGDGANVLTF. For the CDR3, the DNA is TGCGCCAGCAGCCAAGTCCCAGGGGATGGGGCCAACGTCCTGACTTTC.

This sequence joins TRBV10-3 and TRBJ1-2; D is undetermined. There are 13 residues in the CDR3. The V gene lost 5 bases and the J gene lost 3 bases, with 10 bases spanning the gap. The germline V gene has CDR1 ENHRY and CDR2 SYGVKD. CDR3 loop: CAISLQLDYGYTF. DNA for the CDR3: TGTGCCATCAGTCTTCAGTTGGACTATGGCTACACCTTC.

The V call is TRBV18, the J call TRBJ1-3; no reliable D call. Germline V lookup: CDR1 KGHSH, CDR2 LQKENI. This CDR3 is 13 amino acids long. The V end lost 5 bases, the J end lost 0 bases, and 5 bases lay between the germline ends. This CDR3 is CASSTSSGNTIYF. CDR3 nucleotides: TGTGCCAGCTCAACCAGCTCTGGAAACACCATATATTTT.

The chain is built from TRBV6-5 and TRBJ2-3, with D perhaps TRBD2 (6 bases). CDR3 length: 15 residues. V gave up 6 bases and J gave up 0 bases, with 13 bases separating them. Germline CDR1 and CDR2: MNHEY and SVGAGI. The CDR3 region has the DNA TGTGCCAGCAGCAATTCGGGGACTAGCACAGATACGCAGTATTTT. Translated, it gives CASSNSGTSTDTQYF.

This sequence joins TRBV7-3 and TRBJ2-7; 10 nucleotides align to TRBD1. Germline values: CDR1 SGHTA, CDR2 FQGTGA. The CDR3 length is 14 residues. Germline trimming cut 5 bases from V and 2 bases from J; bases unmatched to any gene: 3. The DNA for the CDR3 is TGTGCCAGCAGCCCGGGACAGGGGCCCTACGAGCAGTACTTC. Its protein is CASSPGQGPYEQYF.

In this sample, this clone turned up a few times. CDR3 sequence (DNA): TGCGCCAGCAGCCTTTTACAGGGGGCATCGTACGAGCAGTACTTC. It encodes CASSLLQGASYEQYF. This chain joins TRBV4-3 and TRBJ2-7; 9 bases match TRBD1. The CDR3 runs 15 residues. Trimming cost V 4 bases and J 4 bases; bases outside gene matches: 8. Germline values: CDR1 LGHNA, CDR2 YSLEER.

This clone was found a few times. The J gene is TRBJ1-5, the V gene TRBV19; D is possibly TRBD1 (5 bases). The CDR3 runs to 17 residues. Germline V gene sequence: CDR1 LNHDA, CDR2 SQIVND (reference sequence). Trimming took off 5 bases at V and 0 bases at J, with 17 bases between the two ends. The CDR3 bases are TGTGCCAGTAGTTTGAGGAGCAACGGGGGTAGCAATCAGCCCCAGCATTTT. Translation gives CASSLRSNGGSNQPQHF.

This chain links TRBV27 with TRBJ2-3; a weak D match, TRBD1 (6 bases). Germline-derived CDR1 and CDR2 are MNHEY and SMNVEV (reference sequence). There are 16 residues in the CDR3. V shed 2 bases and J shed 1 base, with 13 bases lying between them. For the CDR3, the DNA is TGTGCCAGCAGTTTAGGTAGGGACACACGCACAGATACGCAGTATTTT. It codes for CASSLGRDTRTDTQYF.

The chain links TRBV5-8 to TRBJ2-1, with 13 bases identical to TRBD2. Germline CDR1 is SGHTS and CDR2 is YDEGEE. The CDR3 consists of 15 residues. Trimming at V came to 4 bases and at J to 6 bases, leaving 4 bases not matched to a gene. This chain's CDR3 is CASSRGLAGTNEQFF. CDR3 nucleotides: TGTGCCAGCAGCCGGGGACTAGCGGGGACCAATGAGCAGTTCTTC.

This chain links TRBV6-4 with TRBJ2-3; TRBD2 matches 7 bases. The germline V gene has CDR1 MRHNA and CDR2 SNTAGT. There are 16 residues in the CDR3. J was trimmed by 3 bases and V by 0 bases; bases with no gene match: 6. This chain's CDR3 is CASSDSAGDGTDTQYF. The CDR3 coding sequence is TGTGCCAGCAGTGACTCGGCGGGAGACGGTACAGATACGCAGTATTTT.

This chain connects TRBV5-4 to TRBJ2-5, with a possible D match to TRBD2 (7 bases). The CDR3 extends over 14 amino acids. V was clipped by 3 bases and J by 5 bases, with 14 bases between them. Germline lookup yields CDR1 SGHNT and CDR2 YYREEE (reference sequence). The DNA of the CDR3 is TGTGCCAGCAGCTCTTCTGGGAGGGGGGAGACCCAGTACTTC. Translated: CASSSSGRGETQYF.

V is TRBV7-9 and J is TRBJ2-7, with D tentatively TRBD2 (7 bases). This CDR3 region has 13 residues. V was clipped by 5 bases and J by 3 bases, with 11 bases between them. CDR1 and CDR2 (germline): SEHNR, FQNEAQ (reference sequence). CDR3 nucleotide sequence: TGTGCCAGCAGCGGGGGGGCGGTCTACGAGCAGTACTTC. Residues: CASSGGAVYEQYF.

This rearrangement joins TRBV5-1 to TRBJ1-2; D is possibly TRBD1 (6 bases). The length of the CDR3 is 15 residues. The V and J ends lost 2 bases and 7 bases respectively, with 18 bases between them. CDR1 is SGHRS, CDR2 YFSETQ, per germline. Here the CDR3 reads CASSLWDNLGSGYTF. The CDR3, as DNA: TGCGCCAGCAGCTTATGGGACAACCTAGGGTCTGGCTACACCTTC. Based on the CDR3 plus reference TRBV5-1 and TRBJ1-2, the full variable domain is KAGVTQTPRYLIKTRGQQVTLSCSPISGHRSVSWYQQTPGQGLQFLFEYFSETQRNKGNFPGRFSGRQFSNSRSEMNVSTLELGDSALYLCASSLWDNLGSGYTFGSGTRLTVV.

V gene TRBV30 combines with J gene TRBJ1-2; TRBD1 is a possible D gene (6 bases). Germline-derived CDR1 and CDR2 are GTSNPN and SVGIG (reference sequence). Trimming left V 0 bases short and J 4 bases short, with 9 bases between. This CDR3 region has 13 residues. CDR3 sequence reads: CAWSVWGPYGYTF. In DNA, the CDR3 is TGTGCCTGGAGTGTATGGGGGCCCTATGGCTACACCTTC.

With respect to this clone: Other DNA sequences in the same sample also yield this CDR3. The chain recombines TRBV4-2 with TRBJ2-1; no clear D gene. This CDR3 has 14 amino acids. Trimming stripped 2 bases from V and 5 bases from J, with 10 bases between. Looked up from germline, CDR1 is LGHNA and CDR2 is YNFKEQ. CDR3 nucleotide sequence: TGTGCCAGCAGCCAACTTCTAGAGGACAATGAGCAGTTCTTC. This translates into CASSQLLEDNEQFF.

The chain links TRBV4-3 to TRBJ2-7, with D possibly matching TRBD1 (5 bases). The CDR3 consists of 13 residues. The germline gives CDR1 LGHNA, CDR2 YSLEER. V was trimmed by 1 base and J by 7 bases, leaving 11 bases between them. This CDR3 reads CASSQGRAGEQYF. In DNA, the CDR3 is TGCGCCAGCAGCCAAGGCAGGGCTGGGGAGCAGTACTTC.

The chain has TRBV13 and TRBJ1-1; no reliable D call. The length of the CDR3 is 16 residues. CDR1 and CDR2 (germline): PRHDT, FYEKMQ (reference sequence). With 4 bases removed from V and 0 bases from J, the gap between germline ends came to 15 bases. The CDR3 sequence: CASSSRARQLNTEAFF. The CDR3 coding sequence is TGTGCCAGCAGCTCCCGCGCCAGGCAGTTGAACACTGAAGCTTTCTTT.

The rearrangement links TRBV9 to TRBJ1-3; the D is unclear. The CDR3 is made up of 13 amino acids. Germline loops: CDR1 SGDLS, CDR2 YYNGEE. V was trimmed by 3 bases and J by 2 bases, leaving 6 bases between them. The CDR3, as DNA: TGTGCCAGCAGCGGTGGCCCTGGAAACACCATATATTTT. The encoded protein is CASSGGPGNTIYF.

V gene TRBV23-1 combines with J gene TRBJ2-5; 7 bases agree with TRBD2. TRBV23-1 belongs to the ORF category, with a function that is uncertain. CDR3 length: 15 amino acids. The V and J ends lost 4 bases and 4 bases, in that order; junction bases with no gene match: 9. CDR3 protein: CASSPGGGSGETQYF. The CDR3 DNA reads TGCGCCAGCAGTCCTGGGGGAGGGAGTGGAGAGACCCAGTACTTC.

V and J are TRBV27 and TRBJ2-7; 9 positions match TRBD2. The CDR3 loop spans 16 amino acids. The ends lost 2 bases at V and 6 bases at J; junction bases unmatched: 11. Per germline, CDR1 MNHEY and CDR2 SMNVEV (reference sequence). The DNA of the CDR3 is TGTGCCAGCAGTTTAACCGCCGGCGGGAGGGCCCTCGAGCAGTACTTC. The encoded protein is CASSLTAGGRALEQYF.

V and J are TRBV7-9 and TRBJ1-5; tentatively, D is TRBD1 (5 bases). CDR3 length equals 13 residues. The V end lost 5 bases, the J end lost 9 bases, and 14 bases lay between the germline ends. Per germline, CDR1 SEHNR and CDR2 FQNEAQ (reference sequence). CDR3 sequence (DNA): TGTGCCAGCAGCGTAGACGGGCAGGGGCCCCAGCATTTT. Translation gives CASSVDGQGPQHF.

This clone was picked up a small number of times. The genes are TRBV6-5 and TRBJ1-2; the D gene is possibly TRBD1 (5 bases). CDR3 length: 14 residues. V shed 7 bases and J shed 4 bases, with 16 bases lying between them. Looked up from germline, CDR1 is MNHEY and CDR2 is SVGAGI. This CDR3 reads CASKEPTGGYGYTF. The CDR3 nucleotides read TGTGCCAGCAAAGAACCAACAGGTGGCTATGGCTACACCTTC.

The chain joins TRBV28 to TRBJ2-3; 7 bases are a match to TRBD1. This CDR3 comprises 15 residues. Losses at the gene ends were 8 bases for V and 3 bases for J; bases not matched to a gene: 11. Germline loops: CDR1 MDHEN, CDR2 SYDVKM. The DNA for the CDR3 is TGTGCCAGCGGGAGTCCTCCACAGGGGACAGATACGCAGTATTTT. Protein sequence: CASGSPPQGTDTQYF.